The table lists the clone carrying this T cell receptor beta chain with a few counts. No antigen is known for it. Both subsets, CD45RA+ naive and CD45RA-negative memory, were split from the CD4+ cells. Using immunoSEQ multiplex PCR, the repertoire was profiled, and TCRdb retains in-frame clones only, with some absent. This sample has about 2.4 million clones, with approximately 93% found just once. The data stem from a study of shared clonotypes between healthy human individuals. Notes on the study in general: Between a few donors, naive CD4 clonotypes were shared at a level of about 5%. Rarefaction showed sorted-subset sequencing was incomplete despite large depth. When compared with the clonotypes that were shared by all four sorted-subset donors, the non-shared clonotypes turned out to have lower generation probabilities.

Germline assignment: CDR1 KGHSH and CDR2 LQKENI. V was pared by 7 bases and J by 3 bases, with 12 bases between. The CDR3 runs 13 residues. The chain joins TRBV18 to TRBJ1-1; D is unclear. Input material: naive CD4+ T cells from PBMCs. Subset described: CD45RA+ positively selected. The TCR was taken from a man aged 18 to 29 in good health. Some clones in this sample may be carry-over from other donors' samples. This CDR3 reads CASLPRADTEAFF. CDR3 sequence (DNA): TGTGCCAGCTTACCGCGGGCCGACACTGAAGCTTTCTTT.